This T cell receptor beta chain was retrieved from a study of siplizumab effects on memory and regulatory T cells. Study as a whole: Each responder-stimulator pair had a siplizumab around 1 ug/mL reaction and a drug-free control.

For 5 to 6 days at 37°C, the mixed lymphocyte reaction cells were kept in coculture. Stimulator PBMCs carried Violet Dye, while responder PBMCs carried CFSE, combined at 1:1. Produced via immunoSEQ multiplex PCR; TCRdb's table is partial and in-frame only. The sample shows approximately 20,000 clones, 44% of them seen only once. CDR3 length: 14 amino acids. Per germline, CDR1 KGHSH and CDR2 LQKENI. Between the trimmed V and J ends, which lost 6 bases and 4 bases, there was a span of 12 bases. Study conclusions and caveats: The study found naive T cells seemingly more diverse than memory cells and seemingly major alloresponse contributors.

This clone was found many times. What it recognizes is unknown. V is TRBV18 and J is TRBJ1-4; maybe TRBD1 (6 bases). Source material: CFSE-low (dividing) CD4+ T cells sorted from an allogeneic mixed lymphocyte reaction. This clonotype was obtained from a human donor in good health; the cells came from an allogeneic mixed lymphocyte reaction. Some clones in this sample may be carry-over from other donors' samples. The CDR3: CASSGNRVNEKLFF. In DNA form, the CDR3 reads TGTGCCAGCTCGGGGAACAGGGTTAATGAAAAACTGTTTTTT. Variable domain in full (rest from reference TRBV18 and TRBJ1-4): NAGVMQNPRHLVRRRGQEARLRCSPMKGHSHVYWYRQLPEEGLKFMVYLQKENIIDESGMPKERFSAEFPKEGPSILRIQQVVRGDSAAYFCASSGNRVNEKLFFGSGTQLSVL.